One sample yielded the 20 T cell receptor beta chains listed below, sequenced in a study of blood T cell repertoires in COVID-19. Only in-frame clones appear in the TCRdb table, and some are missing; sequencing was by immunoSEQ multiplex PCR. Found here are 130,000 to 150,000 clones, around 78% of them singletons; the top ten hold less than 2%. The sample comprised peripheral blood. The receptor set was obtained from an older woman with acute or convalescent COVID-19.

The rearrangement uses TRBV6-5 and TRBJ2-1; 9 bases line up with TRBD2. The CDR3 has 14 amino acids. The V gene end was trimmed by 2 bases and the J gene end by 7 bases; junction bases not matched to a gene: 3. Germline assignment: CDR1 MNHEY and CDR2 SVGAGI. CDR3 nucleotide sequence: TGTGCCAGCAGTTACGGCGGGAGGGGGAATGAGCAGTTCTTC. Its translation is CASSYGGRGNEQFF.

The gene calls are TRBV7-6 and TRBJ2-7, with TRBD2 matching 14 bases. Losses at the gene ends were 5 bases for V and 5 bases for J; bases not matched to a gene: 8. This CDR3 is built from 16 residues. Germline lookup yields CDR1 SGHVS and CDR2 FNYEAQ. Here the CDR3 DNA reads TGTGCCAGCAGCCCTCGGACTAGCGGGAGGTTGAACGAGCAGTACTTC. Translated, it gives CASSPRTSGRLNEQYF.

This chain links TRBV3-1 (or the pseudogene TRBV3-2) with TRBJ1-6; possible D gene TRBD1, 5 bases. CDR1 and CDR2 (germline): LGHDT, YNNKEL (reference sequence). V was pared by 1 base and J by 2 bases, with 9 bases between. This CDR3 has 16 residues. This CDR3 reads CASSQGLRAYNSPLHF. The CDR3 bases are TGTGCCAGCAGCCAAGGCCTCAGGGCCTATAATTCACCCCTCCACTTT.

The genes are TRBV28 and TRBJ1-3; tentative D call: TRBD1 (5 bases). Germline CDR1 is MDHEN and CDR2 is SYDVKM. V was cut by 8 bases and J by 4 bases, with 12 bases left in between. CDR3 size: 13 residues. The CDR3 DNA reads TGTGCCAGCGAGCAGGGAAGCGGAAACACCATATATTTT. It encodes CASEQGSGNTIYF.

The rearrangement joins TRBV2 to TRBJ1-5; 9 positions match TRBD1. Germline CDR1 is SNHLY and CDR2 is FYNNEI. There are 13 residues in the CDR3. J gave up 14 bases and V 0 bases, and 5 bases lay outside the gene matches. The CDR3 loop is CASSEAPGQGEHF. CDR3 in DNA: TGTGCCAGCAGTGAAGCACCGGGACAGGGAGAGCATTTT. Based on the CDR3 plus reference TRBV2 and TRBJ1-5, the full variable domain is EPEVTQTPSHQVTQMGQEVILRCVPISNHLYFYWYRQILGQKVEFLVSFYNNEISEKSEIFDDQFSVERPDGSNFTLKIRSTKLEDSAMYFCASSEAPGQGEHFGDGTRLSIL.

This clone came up a few times. The genes are TRBV7-8 and TRBJ2-5; 13 bases fit TRBD2. Trimming at V came to 5 bases and at J to 5 bases, leaving 11 bases not matched to a gene. Germline CDR1 and CDR2: SGHVS and FQNEAQ. This CDR3 spans 17 amino acids. The CDR3 DNA reads as TGTGCCAGCAGCGCTGGGGGACTAGCGGGATTTCGGGAGACCCAGTACTTC. Translation: CASSAGGLAGFRETQYF.

CDR3 DNA sequence: TGTGCCAGCAGCCCCTCACCGGGTCCTGAAGCTTTCTTT. Its protein is CASSPSPGPEAFF. The chain has TRBV13 and TRBJ1-1; D is unclear. In germline, CDR1 is PRHDT, CDR2 FYEKMQ (reference sequence). The CDR3 contains 13 residues. Trimming cost V 5 bases and J 6 bases, with 13 bases left between them.

CDR3 protein: CASSLAGLASKETQYF. CDR3 coding DNA: TGTGCCAGCAGCTTAGCAGGACTAGCGTCTAAAGAGACCCAGTACTTC. V gene TRBV7-6 combines with J gene TRBJ2-5, with 9 bases matching TRBD2. Per germline, CDR1 SGHVS and CDR2 FNYEAQ. CDR3 length: 16 residues. V lost 0 bases to trimming and J lost 3 bases; unmatched junction nucleotides: 5.

CDR3 DNA: TGTGCCAGCAGCGCCCTGGGACTAGCGGGAGGTCCTAGCACAGATACGCAGTATTTT. It specifies CASSALGLAGGPSTDTQYF. The V gene is TRBV9, the J gene TRBJ2-3; TRBD2 aligns across 15 bases. The CDR3 is 19 amino acids. V gave up 3 bases and J gave up 0 bases; unmatched junction bases: 8. Germline V gene data show CDR1 as SGDLS and CDR2 as YYNGEE. Full variable domain (outside the CDR3, taken from reference TRBV9 and TRBJ2-3): DSGVTQTPKHLITATGQRVTLRCSPRSGDLSVYWYQQSLDQGLQFLIQYYNGEERAKGNILERFSAQQFPDLHSELNLSSLELGDSALYFCASSALGLAGGPSTDTQYFGPGTRLTVL.

The CDR3 loop reads CASSADLFRDRENTEAFF. DNA for the CDR3: TGTGCCAGCAGTGCGGACCTTTTTAGGGACAGGGAAAACACTGAAGCTTTCTTT. The J gene is TRBJ1-1, the V gene TRBV6-4; TRBD1 agrees at 9 bases. This CDR3 is 18 amino acids long. Trimming took 4 bases from V and 2 from J; bases not matched to a gene: 14. In germline, CDR1 is MRHNA, CDR2 SNTAGT.

This clone was seen a few times. The rearrangement links TRBV12-5 to TRBJ1-3, with a possible D match to TRBD1 (5 bases). The V end was cut by 5 bases, the J end by 4 bases, with 21 bases between. The CDR3 totals 17 residues. From germline, CDR1 is LGHNT and CDR2 FRNRAP. The CDR3 DNA is TGTGCTAGTGGTGCCCGCGACAGCGCCCTTTTAGGAAACACCATATATTTT. Protein: CASGARDSALLGNTIYF.

The rearrangement joins TRBV7-9 to TRBJ2-7; D call uncertain. Trimming took off 7 bases at V and 5 bases at J, with 6 bases between the two ends. Per germline, CDR1 SEHNR and CDR2 FQNEAQ (reference sequence). The CDR3 has 10 residues. CDR3 sequence (DNA): TGTGCCAGCACCATCAACGAGCAGTACTTC. Translating gives CASTINEQYF.

This clone was observed a handful of times. This chain connects TRBV27 to TRBJ2-1; D is perhaps TRBD1 (5 bases). This CDR3 comprises 15 residues. Trimming shortened V by 2 bases and J by 4 bases, and 12 bases separated the two germline ends. Germline CDR1 reads MNHEY; CDR2 reads SMNVEV (reference sequence). The CDR3 spells CASSLRQGRYNEQFF. The CDR3 DNA follows: TGTGCCAGCAGTTTAAGGCAGGGAAGATACAATGAGCAGTTCTTC.

This clone was picked up a small number of times. The V call is TRBV10-3, the J call TRBJ2-2, with 8 positions matching TRBD2. CDR1 and CDR2 (germline): ENHRY, SYGVKD. The CDR3 sequence is 14 residues long. Trimming took 6 bases from V and 4 from J; bases not matched to a gene: 4. CDR3 in DNA: TGTGCCATCAGGGCGGGAGGCGGCACCGGGGAGCTGTTTTTT. Protein sequence: CAIRAGGGTGELFF.

The chain carries TRBV7-9 and TRBJ2-1; tentatively, D is TRBD1 (5 bases). V dropped 6 bases and J dropped 4 bases, with 13 bases sitting between them. Germline assignment: CDR1 SEHNR and CDR2 FQNEAQ (reference sequence). The CDR3 length is 14 residues. In DNA form, the CDR3 reads TGTGCCAGCAGTCAGGGTGGAAGTTACAATGAGCAGTTCTTC. It is translated as CASSQGGSYNEQFF.

J is TRBJ1-1 and V is TRBV27; 7 bases line up with TRBD1. V shed 8 bases, J shed 7 bases, and the junction held 10 bases outside the gene matches. The germline V gene has CDR1 MNHEY and CDR2 SMNVEV (reference sequence). The CDR3 is made up of 13 amino acids. The CDR3 sequence: CASPTGLSGEAFF. For the CDR3, the DNA is TGTGCCAGCCCGACAGGGCTTTCGGGTGAAGCTTTCTTT.

This chain joins TRBV9 and TRBJ2-7; no firm D call. The CDR3 is 13 residues long. Germline CDR1 SGDLS, CDR2 YYNGEE. The V end was cut by 0 bases, the J end by 5 bases, with 9 bases between. This chain's CDR3 is CASSVGPPHEQYF. The CDR3 nucleotides read TGTGCCAGCAGCGTAGGTCCTCCTCACGAGCAGTACTTC. The full variable domain, in which reference TRBV9 and TRBJ2-7 provide the parts outside the CDR3, is DSGVTQTPKHLITATGQRVTLRCSPRSGDLSVYWYQQSLDQGLQFLIQYYNGEERAKGNILERFSAQQFPDLHSELNLSSLELGDSALYFCASSVGPPHEQYFGPGTRLTVT.

This clone was seen a handful of times. The CDR3, as DNA: TGCGCCAGCAGCTACGCGGGGGCATACAATGAGCAGTTCTTC. This sequence encodes CASSYAGAYNEQFF. The chain links TRBV5-1 to TRBJ2-1, with D possibly matching TRBD2 (7 bases). Trimming shortened V by 3 bases and J by 4 bases, and 11 bases separated the two germline ends. The CDR3 length is 14 residues. Looked up from germline, CDR1 is SGHRS and CDR2 is YFSETQ.

V gene TRBV5-1 combines with J gene TRBJ2-5; TRBD2 might be the D (6 bases). CDR1 is SGHRS and CDR2 is YFSETQ in the germline V gene. Trimming took 4 bases from V and 4 from J, leaving 17 bases between them. The CDR3 spans 15 residues. The CDR3, as DNA: TGCGCCAGCAGCGGACCCGGGGGTTTGGGAGAGACCCAGTACTTC. Its protein is CASSGPGGLGETQYF. The full variable domain, its missing parts supplied by reference TRBV5-1 and TRBJ2-5, is KAGVTQTPRYLIKTRGQQVTLSCSPISGHRSVSWYQQTPGQGLQFLFEYFSETQRNKGNFPGRFSGRQFSNSRSEMNVSTLELGDSALYLCASSGPGGLGETQYFGPGTRLLVL.

This chain connects TRBV5-1 to TRBJ1-1; D not resolved. Germline values: CDR1 SGHRS, CDR2 YFSETQ. The CDR3 contains 12 residues. With 0 bases removed from V and 7 bases from J, the gap between germline ends came to 7 bases. The CDR3 nucleotides read TGCGCCAGCAGCTTGGTGAGAGGTGAAGCTTTCTTT. It is translated as CASSLVRGEAFF. Drawing the rest from reference TRBV5-1 and TRBJ1-1, the complete variable domain is KAGVTQTPRYLIKTRGQQVTLSCSPISGHRSVSWYQQTPGQGLQFLFEYFSETQRNKGNFPGRFSGRQFSNSRSEMNVSTLELGDSALYLCASSLVRGEAFFGQGTRLTVV.